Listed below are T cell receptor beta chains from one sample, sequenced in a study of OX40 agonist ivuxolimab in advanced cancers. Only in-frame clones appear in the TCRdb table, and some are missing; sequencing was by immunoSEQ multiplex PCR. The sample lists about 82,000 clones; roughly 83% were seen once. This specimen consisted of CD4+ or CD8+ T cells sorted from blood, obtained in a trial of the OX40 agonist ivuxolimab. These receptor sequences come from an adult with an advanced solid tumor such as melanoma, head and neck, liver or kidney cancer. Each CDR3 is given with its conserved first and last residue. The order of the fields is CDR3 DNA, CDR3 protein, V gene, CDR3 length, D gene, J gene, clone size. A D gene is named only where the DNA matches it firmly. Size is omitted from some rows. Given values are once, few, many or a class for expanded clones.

CDR3 DNA: TGTGCCAGTAGTAAACTAGCGGGGGGGCCTAATGAGCAGTTCTTC
CDR3 protein: CASSKLAGGPNEQFF
V gene: TRBV19
CDR3 length: 15
D gene: TRBD2
J gene: TRBJ2-1
clone size: .

CDR3 DNA: TGTGCCAGCAGTGGGACAGGGGGCACCTACGAGCAGTACTTC
CDR3 protein: CASSGTGGTYEQYF
V gene: TRBV5-5
CDR3 length: 14
D gene: TRBD1
J gene: TRBJ2-7
clone size: .

CDR3 DNA: TGTGCCAGCAGTAAGACAGGGGGTGTCTACGAGCAGTACTTC
CDR3 protein: CASSKTGGVYEQYF
V gene: TRBV27
CDR3 length: 14
D gene: TRBD1
J gene: TRBJ2-7
clone size: .

CDR3 DNA: TGTGCCATCAGTCCTGGACAGGGGGCCTTGGGCTATGGCTACACCTTC
CDR3 protein: CAISPGQGALGYGYTF
V gene: TRBV10-3
CDR3 length: 16
D gene: TRBD1
J gene: TRBJ1-2
clone size: .

CDR3 DNA: TGTGCCAGTAATCCCGTTAATGAAAAACTGTTTTTT
CDR3 protein: CASNPVNEKLFF
V gene: TRBV19
CDR3 length: 12
D gene: .
J gene: TRBJ1-4
clone size: .

CDR3 DNA: TGTGCCAGCAGTCCGGGACAGTCGTCCTACGAGCAGTACTTC
CDR3 protein: CASSPGQSSYEQYF
V gene: TRBV7-2
CDR3 length: 14
D gene: TRBD1
J gene: TRBJ2-7
clone size: .

CDR3 DNA: TGTGCCAGCTCACCTTTATCGAGGACAATGGAGACCCAGTACTTC
CDR3 protein: CASSPLSRTMETQYF
V gene: TRBV18
CDR3 length: 15
D gene: .
J gene: TRBJ2-5
clone size: .

CDR3 DNA: TGTGCCAGTAGTAAACAGGGGACCCTCAATCAGCCCCAGCATTTT
CDR3 protein: CASSKQGTLNQPQHF
V gene: TRBV19
CDR3 length: 15
D gene: TRBD1
J gene: TRBJ1-5
clone size: once

CDR3 DNA: TGCGCCAGCTCTTCGGGCGGACGTTCCGGAGAGCAGTACTTC
CDR3 protein: CASSSGGRSGEQYF
V gene: TRBV5-1
CDR3 length: 14
D gene: .
J gene: TRBJ2-7
clone size: .

CDR3 DNA: TGTGCCAGCAGCGATTACAGGGTGGCCAAAAACATTCAGTACTTC
CDR3 protein: CASSDYRVAKNIQYF
V gene: TRBV11-1
CDR3 length: 15
D gene: .
J gene: TRBJ2-4
clone size: once

CDR3 DNA: TGTGCCAGCAGTGAGACAGGGAACACTGAAGCTTTCTTT
CDR3 protein: CASSETGNTEAFF
V gene: TRBV6-1
CDR3 length: 13
D gene: .
J gene: TRBJ1-1
clone size: .

CDR3 DNA: TGTGCCAGCAGCTTGGTCGCGCGGGGGTCCGATACGCAGTATTTT
CDR3 protein: CASSLVARGSDTQYF
V gene: TRBV5-4
CDR3 length: 15
D gene: TRBD2
J gene: TRBJ2-3
clone size: once

CDR3 DNA: TGTGCCTGGAGTCCAGGGAGTGAAGCTTTCTTT
CDR3 protein: CAWSPGSEAFF
V gene: TRBV30
CDR3 length: 11
D gene: .
J gene: TRBJ1-1
clone size: .

CDR3 DNA: TGTGCCAGCAGCTCCTCTAGGGCTGGAAACACCATATATTTT
CDR3 protein: CASSSSRAGNTIYF
V gene: TRBV7-2
CDR3 length: 14
D gene: .
J gene: TRBJ1-3
clone size: .

CDR3 DNA: TGTGCCAGCAGAGGGACAGGGAGGTACAATGAGCAGTTCTTC
CDR3 protein: CASRGTGRYNEQFF
V gene: TRBV27
CDR3 length: 14
D gene: TRBD1
J gene: TRBJ2-1
clone size: .

CDR3 DNA: TGTGCCAGCAGCCAATCACGGGGGCCCGGGGAGCTGTTTTTT
CDR3 protein: CASSQSRGPGELFF
V gene: TRBV14
CDR3 length: 14
D gene: .
J gene: TRBJ2-2
clone size: .

CDR3 DNA: TGTGCCAGCAGGGGGGACAGCTTGCCGTCACCCCTCCACTTT
CDR3 protein: CASRGDSLPSPLHF
V gene: TRBV6-1
CDR3 length: 14
D gene: TRBD1
J gene: TRBJ1-6
clone size: few

CDR3 DNA: TGTGCCAGCACCCTCGACTCAACCGCGCCTGATACGCAGTATTTT
CDR3 protein: CASTLDSTAPDTQYF
V gene: TRBV6-5
CDR3 length: 15
D gene: .
J gene: TRBJ2-3
clone size: .

CDR3 DNA: TGTGCCAGCAGTGAGACATCCGACAGTTTCTTTGGAAACACCATATATTTT
CDR3 protein: CASSETSDSFFGNTIYF
V gene: TRBV6-1
CDR3 length: 17
D gene: .
J gene: TRBJ1-3
clone size: .

CDR3 DNA: TGCGCCAGCAGCTTGGGGCGGGGGGGCACGGAGACCCAGTACTTC
CDR3 protein: CASSLGRGGTETQYF
V gene: TRBV5-1
CDR3 length: 15
D gene: TRBD2
J gene: TRBJ2-5
clone size: .

CDR3 DNA: TGTGCCAGCAGCCCCGGGGGGGATCTCTCCTATAATTCACCCCTCCACTTT
CDR3 protein: CASSPGGDLSYNSPLHF
V gene: TRBV11-2
CDR3 length: 17
D gene: .
J gene: TRBJ1-6
clone size: once

CDR3 DNA: TGTGCCATCAGTCTGGGGGGCACAGATACGCAGTATTTT
CDR3 protein: CAISLGGTDTQYF
V gene: TRBV10-3
CDR3 length: 13
D gene: .
J gene: TRBJ2-3
clone size: .

CDR3 DNA: TGTGCCAGCTCACCACCGTCGGAGGAAAACATTCAGTACTTC
CDR3 protein: CASSPPSEENIQYF
V gene: TRBV18
CDR3 length: 14
D gene: .
J gene: TRBJ2-4
clone size: .

CDR3 DNA: TGTGCCTGGAGTGGCGGAGACAGGGGTGGTCGGGAAAAACTGTTTTTT
CDR3 protein: CAWSGGDRGGREKLFF
V gene: TRBV30
CDR3 length: 16
D gene: TRBD1
J gene: TRBJ1-4
clone size: .

CDR3 DNA: TGCGCCAGCAGCCAAGATCGGTCAGGTGCTAACAATGAGCAGTTCTTC
CDR3 protein: CASSQDRSGANNEQFF
V gene: TRBV4-1
CDR3 length: 16
D gene: .
J gene: TRBJ2-1
clone size: once

CDR3 DNA: TGTGCCAGCAGCAAAACCCCCAGTAGCAGGGTTGAAGATTTGGACACTGAAGCTTTCTTT
CDR3 protein: CASSKTPSSRVEDLDTEAFF
V gene: TRBV21-1
CDR3 length: 20
D gene: .
J gene: TRBJ1-1
clone size: once

CDR3 DNA: TGTGCCAGCAGCAAGCGAGACAGGGATCCCTACGAGCAGTACTTC
CDR3 protein: CASSKRDRDPYEQYF
V gene: TRBV13
CDR3 length: 15
D gene: TRBD1
J gene: TRBJ2-7
clone size: .

CDR3 DNA: TGTGCCAGCAGCTTGGGACAGGCCAAAAACATTCAGTACTTC
CDR3 protein: CASSLGQAKNIQYF
V gene: TRBV21-1
CDR3 length: 14
D gene: .
J gene: TRBJ2-4
clone size: once

CDR3 DNA: TGTGCCAGCAGTGAGCAGGTTCGGGGTGGCACAGATACGCAGTATTTT
CDR3 protein: CASSEQVRGGTDTQYF
V gene: TRBV6-1
CDR3 length: 16
D gene: .
J gene: TRBJ2-3
clone size: .

CDR3 DNA: TGTGCCAGCAGCTTAGGGACCGGACGAGGCAATGAGCAGTTCTTC
CDR3 protein: CASSLGTGRGNEQFF
V gene: TRBV7-2
CDR3 length: 15
D gene: .
J gene: TRBJ2-1
clone size: .

CDR3 DNA: TGTGCCAGCAGCCCTTGGAGCGGGGGAACAGATACGCAGTATTTT
CDR3 protein: CASSPWSGGTDTQYF
V gene: TRBV14
CDR3 length: 15
D gene: TRBD2
J gene: TRBJ2-3
clone size: .

CDR3 DNA: TGTGCCAGCAGCCTAGAGGTAGTGGGGGATAATTCACCCCTCCACTTT
CDR3 protein: CASSLEVVGDNSPLHF
V gene: TRBV11-2
CDR3 length: 16
D gene: .
J gene: TRBJ1-6
clone size: .

CDR3 DNA: TGTGCCATCAGTGATCTACAGGGGGCGCGGGATGGCTACACCTTC
CDR3 protein: CAISDLQGARDGYTF
V gene: TRBV10-3
CDR3 length: 15
D gene: TRBD1
J gene: TRBJ1-2
clone size: .

CDR3 DNA: TGTGCCAGCAACAACCACCAGGGGGTTATGAACACTGAAGCTTTCTTT
CDR3 protein: CASNNHQGVMNTEAFF
V gene: TRBV11-3
CDR3 length: 16
D gene: TRBD1
J gene: TRBJ1-1
clone size: .

CDR3 DNA: TGTGCCAGTAGTATACGACCCGATACGCAGTATTTT
CDR3 protein: CASSIRPDTQYF
V gene: TRBV19
CDR3 length: 12
D gene: .
J gene: TRBJ2-3
clone size: .

CDR3 DNA: TGTGCCAGTAGTACCGACAGGGGATACTATGGCTACACCTTC
CDR3 protein: CASSTDRGYYGYTF
V gene: TRBV19
CDR3 length: 14
D gene: TRBD1
J gene: TRBJ1-2
clone size: .

CDR3 DNA: TGTGCCAGCTCCATTCAGGGGCCTGCTAGCTCCTACTACGAGCAGTACTTC
CDR3 protein: CASSIQGPASSYYEQYF
V gene: TRBV18
CDR3 length: 17
D gene: .
J gene: TRBJ2-7
clone size: once

CDR3 DNA: TGTGCCAGCAGCAATGGGGGGACCATATATTTT
CDR3 protein: CASSNGGTIYF
V gene: TRBV7-2
CDR3 length: 11
D gene: .
J gene: TRBJ1-3
clone size: .

CDR3 DNA: TGTGCCAGTAGTGCCGGGACAGGGGGAACGAGGAACACCGGGGAGCTGTTTTTT
CDR3 protein: CASSAGTGGTRNTGELFF
V gene: TRBV19
CDR3 length: 18
D gene: TRBD1
J gene: TRBJ2-2
clone size: .

CDR3 DNA: TGCGCCAGCAGCTTGTTTTCGGACAGTCAATCTGGCTACACCTTC
CDR3 protein: CASSLFSDSQSGYTF
V gene: TRBV5-1
CDR3 length: 15
D gene: .
J gene: TRBJ1-2
clone size: .

CDR3 DNA: TGTGCTAGCAGCTTATCGGGAGCCGACGAGACCCAGTACTTC
CDR3 protein: CASSLSGADETQYF
V gene: TRBV7-7
CDR3 length: 14
D gene: .
J gene: TRBJ2-5
clone size: .

CDR3 DNA: TGCGCCAGCAGGCCGGGACAGGGCACTGATACGCAGTATTTT
CDR3 protein: CASRPGQGTDTQYF
V gene: TRBV5-1
CDR3 length: 14
D gene: TRBD1
J gene: TRBJ2-3
clone size: .

CDR3 DNA: TGTGCCAGCAGCCCTGCCAACTCCTACGAGCAGTACTTC
CDR3 protein: CASSPANSYEQYF
V gene: TRBV7-3
CDR3 length: 13
D gene: .
J gene: TRBJ2-7
clone size: .

CDR3 DNA: TGTGCCAGCAGCGTAGGGGCGGGGGACACAGATACGCAGTATTTT
CDR3 protein: CASSVGAGDTDTQYF
V gene: TRBV9
CDR3 length: 15
D gene: TRBD2
J gene: TRBJ2-3
clone size: .

CDR3 DNA: TGCGCCAGCAAGGGGAACGCCAGGGGGGATCAGCCCCAGCATTTT
CDR3 protein: CASKGNARGDQPQHF
V gene: TRBV10-1
CDR3 length: 15
D gene: TRBD1
J gene: TRBJ1-5
clone size: once

CDR3 DNA: TGTGCCAGCAGTGAAACCAGGGGCGAAGCTTTCTTT
CDR3 protein: CASSETRGEAFF
V gene: TRBV6-5
CDR3 length: 12
D gene: .
J gene: TRBJ1-1
clone size: .

CDR3 DNA: TGTGCCAGCAGCTCTGGTGGGGGGCTCGAGCAGTACTTC
CDR3 protein: CASSSGGGLEQYF
V gene: TRBV5-6
CDR3 length: 13
D gene: .
J gene: TRBJ2-7
clone size: .

CDR3 DNA: TGTGCCAGCAGTTCTCACAGGGGGAGGGCTGAAGCTTTCTTT
CDR3 protein: CASSSHRGRAEAFF
V gene: TRBV6-5
CDR3 length: 14
D gene: TRBD1
J gene: TRBJ1-1
clone size: .

CDR3 DNA: TGTGCCAGTAGTATAAGTTCTGCAACTAATGAAAAACTGTTTTTT
CDR3 protein: CASSISSATNEKLFF
V gene: TRBV19
CDR3 length: 15
D gene: .
J gene: TRBJ1-4
clone size: .

CDR3 DNA: TGTGCCAGCAGCTTGGGAGGTGTCCCTGAAGCTTTCTTT
CDR3 protein: CASSLGGVPEAFF
V gene: TRBV5-6
CDR3 length: 13
D gene: .
J gene: TRBJ1-1
clone size: .